The subject of this entry is one T cell receptor (beta chain). There is no known antigen for this receptor. No quality values exist for individual bases; no much larger clone is one base distant. These data come from a study of control samples from healthy donors and cancer patients (dated by TCRdb to about 2020). The V end gives up 5 bases and the J end 5 bases, leaving 5 bases in the junction not matched to a gene. CDR1 and CDR2 (LNHNV, YYDKDF) derive from the germline V gene (reference sequence). The CDR3 covers 14 residues, taking in both the cysteine and the phenylalanine. The only DNA kept is the CDR3, 42 bases in frame from the first base. The library was obtained by the immunoSEQ multiplex PCR assay. This immuneACCESS table, as held by TCRdb, lists in-frame sequences with V and J called but not all clones. Of the missing ones, under half trace to an unresolved V gene in checked studies; the others have no known cause. The sample table lists 60,000 to 75,000 clones, about 90% of them with a count of one. Under 3% of the sample belongs to the ten largest clones.

This receptor was obtained from a woman aged 50 to 60 with head and neck cancer. Sequences were obtained from PBMCs. The chain is encoded by TRBV15 joined to TRBJ2-5, with 10 bases in between that match TRBD1. The DNA is TGTGCCACCAGCCCGGGACAGGGGAGGGAGACCCAGTACTTC. This translates into CATSPGQGRETQYF.